Presented here are 27 T cell receptor beta chains from one specimen sequenced in a study of T cell responses to AZD1222 COVID-19 vaccine. The table came from immunoSEQ multiplex PCR; TCRdb's copy has only in-frame clones and leaves some out. The sample has roughly 72,000 clones; about 91% are singletons. The input for sequencing was peripheral blood, taken 28 days after the second dose of the MenACWY control vaccine. The receptors originated from an adult who received the MenACWY meningococcal vaccine as a control.

The V call is TRBV2, the J call TRBJ1-6; 7 bases fit TRBD1. CDR3 length: 14 residues. Germline loops: CDR1 SNHLY, CDR2 FYNNEI. The J segment lost 5 bases and the V segment lost 5 bases, leaving 3 bases of the junction unmatched. CDR3 sequence: CASSPGQHNSPLHF. The DNA for the CDR3 is TGTGCCAGCAGTCCGGGACAGCATAATTCACCCCTCCACTTT.

The J gene is TRBJ1-4, the V gene TRBV18; possible D gene TRBD1, 5 bases. Germline assignment: CDR1 KGHSH and CDR2 LQKENI. V lost 3 bases and J 8 bases, leaving 13 bases between the germline ends. This CDR3 comprises 14 residues. CDR3 protein: CASSPSAGREKLFF. CDR3 sequence (DNA): TGTGCCAGCTCACCGAGCGCAGGGCGGGAAAAACTGTTTTTT. The complete variable domain, with remaining parts taken from reference TRBV18 and TRBJ1-4, reads NAGVMQNPRHLVRRRGQEARLRCSPMKGHSHVYWYRQLPEEGLKFMVYLQKENIIDESGMPKERFSAEFPKEGPSILRIQQVVRGDSAAYFCASSPSAGREKLFFGSGTQLSVL.

The chain links TRBV30 to TRBJ1-6; D is perhaps TRBD1 (5 bases). This CDR3 is 15 amino acids long. Germline values: CDR1 GTSNPN, CDR2 SVGIG (reference sequence). Trimming took 0 bases from V and 7 from J, leaving 13 bases between them. The CDR3 nucleotides are TGTGCCTGGAGTGTGGGGGGGGGTCCAAATTCACCCCTCCACTTT. Encoded protein: CAWSVGGGPNSPLHF.

The chain joins TRBV15 to TRBJ2-3, with 9 bases identical to TRBD1. This CDR3 has 16 amino acids. CDR1 and CDR2 (germline): LNHNV, YYDKDF (reference sequence). Trimming removed 5 bases from V and 2 bases from J; junction bases left unmatched: 8. CDR3 sequence reads: CATSVGTGTITDTQYF. Written as DNA, the CDR3 is TGTGCCACCAGCGTTGGGACAGGGACCATCACAGATACGCAGTATTTT.

The chain recombines TRBV4-3 with TRBJ1-2, with D hard to call. V lost 0 bases and J lost 4, with 15 bases in between. The CDR3 runs 16 residues. CDR1 is LGHNA, CDR2 YSLEER, per germline. DNA for the CDR3: TGCGCCAGCAGCCAAGATGTCTCTTGGACGGTCTATGGCTACACCTTC. Encoded protein: CASSQDVSWTVYGYTF.

J is TRBJ2-7 and V is TRBV5-1; TRBD1 matches at 7 bases. The CDR3 runs 14 residues. Germline loops: CDR1 SGHRS, CDR2 YFSETQ. V lost 1 base and J lost 5; bases outside the gene matches: 6. The CDR3 sequence: CASSLRQGVDEQYF. For the CDR3, the DNA is TGCGCCAGCAGCTTGCGGCAGGGGGTTGACGAGCAGTACTTC. The full variable domain, its missing parts supplied by reference TRBV5-1 and TRBJ2-7, is KAGVTQTPRYLIKTRGQQVTLSCSPISGHRSVSWYQQTPGQGLQFLFEYFSETQRNKGNFPGRFSGRQFSNSRSEMNVSTLELGDSALYLCASSLRQGVDEQYFGPGTRLTVT.

The chain carries TRBV28 and TRBJ1-3; D is unresolved. This CDR3 spans 17 amino acids. Germline V CDR1 and CDR2: MDHEN, SYDVKM. V lost 2 bases to trimming and J lost 4 bases, with 18 bases between them. The DNA of the CDR3 is TGTGCCAGCAGTTTACGGGGTGGTTTTGTAGCGGGAAACACCATATATTTT. This translates into CASSLRGGFVAGNTIYF. Full variable domain (remainder filled in from reference TRBV28 and TRBJ1-3): DVKVTQSSRYLVKRTGEKVFLECVQDMDHENMFWYRQDPGLGLRLIYFSYDVKMKEKGDIPEGYSVSREKKERFSLILESASTNQTSMYLCASSLRGGFVAGNTIYFGEGSWLTVV.

This chain joins TRBV4-1 and TRBJ2-7; the match to TRBD1 covers 9 bases. Trimming at V came to 5 bases and at J to 2 bases, leaving 7 bases not matched to a gene. Germline V gene lookup returns CDR1 MGHRA and CDR2 YSYEKL. CDR3 length: 15 amino acids. The CDR3: CASSARTGETYEQYF. In DNA, the CDR3 is TGCGCCAGCAGCGCCCGGACAGGGGAAACCTACGAGCAGTACTTC.

This clone was detected once. The chain uses TRBV19 and TRBJ2-5; TRBD2 aligns across 11 bases. The CDR3 consists of 15 residues. CDR1 and CDR2 (germline): LNHDA, SQIVND (reference sequence). With V trimmed by 4 bases and J by 5 bases, 6 bases remained unmatched. As DNA, the CDR3 is TGTGCCAGTAGTAAACCGACTAGCGGGGATGAGACCCAGTACTTC. Amino acids: CASSKPTSGDETQYF.

The V and J genes are TRBV18 and TRBJ2-2; D unresolved. V was pared by 9 bases and J by 0 bases, with 11 bases between. The CDR3 is made up of 14 amino acids. Per germline, CDR1 KGHSH and CDR2 LQKENI. The CDR3 DNA reads TGTGCCAGTGCCCAGGAAACGAACACCGGGGAGCTGTTTTTT. Residues: CASAQETNTGELFF. The full variable domain, with the rest looked up from reference TRBV18 and TRBJ2-2, is NAGVMQNPRHLVRRRGQEARLRCSPMKGHSHVYWYRQLPEEGLKFMVYLQKENIIDESGMPKERFSAEFPKEGPSILRIQQVVRGDSAAYFCASAQETNTGELFFGEGSRLTVL.

The V gene is TRBV19, the J gene TRBJ1-1; no clear D gene. V was shortened by 0 bases and J by 5 bases, with 10 bases between the two germline ends. The length of the CDR3 is 14 residues. Germline CDR1 is LNHDA and CDR2 is SQIVND (reference sequence). The CDR3 DNA reads as TGTGCCAGTAGTATAGATCTATCAAGGACTGAAGCTTTCTTT. This translates into CASSIDLSRTEAFF.

The V gene is TRBV2, the J gene TRBJ2-1; tentatively, D is TRBD2 (5 bases). The CDR3 runs to 15 residues. CDR1 SNHLY and CDR2 FYNNEI come from the germline V gene. Trimming left V 4 bases short and J 5 bases short, with 15 bases between. The CDR3 nucleotides read TGTGCCAGCAGTGGGCGCAGCGGATGGAACAATGAGCAGTTCTTC. Encoded protein: CASSGRSGWNNEQFF.

This rearrangement joins TRBV19 to TRBJ1-5; 8 bases are shared with TRBD1. Germline V gene sequence: CDR1 LNHDA, CDR2 SQIVND (reference sequence). This CDR3 comprises 16 residues. V was clipped by 0 bases and J by 7 bases; unmatched bases: 8. The CDR3 DNA reads as TGTGCCAGTAGTATAGATCTATCAGGGGGCGGCCAGCCCCAGCATTTT. It is translated as CASSIDLSGGGQPQHF.

This sequence joins TRBV3-1 (or the pseudogene TRBV3-2) and TRBJ1-2, with a weak D call TRBD1 (5 bases). Per the germline V gene, CDR1 is LGHDT and CDR2 is YNNKEL (reference sequence). With 8 bases removed from V and 2 bases from J, the gap between germline ends came to 9 bases. This CDR3 has 12 residues. The CDR3 DNA is TGTGCCAGCGCGGGGGGGAACTATGGCTACACCTTC. Encoded protein: CASAGGNYGYTF.

The rearrangement uses TRBV7-9 and TRBJ1-6; D gene ambiguous. Germline CDR1 and CDR2: SEHNR and FQNEAQ (reference sequence). V was shortened by 1 base and J by 10 bases, with 11 bases between the two germline ends. CDR3 size: 14 residues. The CDR3 coding sequence is TGTGCCAGCAGCTTAGATTCCGTGAAGTCACCCCTCCACTTT. This sequence encodes CASSLDSVKSPLHF.

The chain uses TRBV9 and TRBJ1-3, with 10 bases identical to TRBD1. Germline V CDR1 and CDR2: SGDLS, YYNGEE. The junction had 7 bases not matched to a gene; V was cut back by 0 bases and J by 1 base. There are 18 residues in the CDR3. The CDR3 sequence: CASSVGPGTGASGNTIYF. The CDR3, as DNA: TGTGCCAGCAGCGTAGGTCCCGGGACAGGGGCTTCTGGAAACACCATATATTTT.

CDR3 protein: CASSLAGGSGEKLFF. The CDR3, as DNA: TGTGCCAGCAGCTTAGCGGGCGGGTCGGGGGAAAAACTGTTTTTT. The chain is built from TRBV7-2 and TRBJ1-4; the D is unclear. V lost 0 bases and J lost 8, with 13 bases in between. Germline CDR1 is SGHTA and CDR2 is FQGNSA. This CDR3 comprises 15 residues.

The J gene is TRBJ1-1, the V gene TRBV6-5; tentatively, D is TRBD1 (5 bases). The V end was cut by 5 bases, the J end by 8 bases, with 12 bases between. CDR3 length: 12 residues. Germline V CDR1 and CDR2: MNHEY, SVGAGI. The CDR3: CASSPRNREAFF. In nucleotides, the CDR3 is TGTGCCAGCAGTCCCCGGAACAGGGAAGCTTTCTTT.

This chain joins TRBV19 and TRBJ2-6; D is possibly TRBD1 (7 bases). V lost 0 bases, J lost 0 bases, and 12 bases lay in between. CDR1 LNHDA and CDR2 SQIVND come from the germline V gene (reference sequence). There are 18 residues in the CDR3. The CDR3 loop is CASSIDGGGSSGANVLTF. DNA for the CDR3: TGTGCCAGTAGTATAGATGGAGGGGGCTCCTCTGGGGCCAACGTCCTGACTTTC. The full variable domain, completed using reference TRBV19 and TRBJ2-6, is DGGITQSPKYLFRKEGQNVTLSCEQNLNHDAMYWYRQDPGQGLRLIYYSQIVNDFQKGDIAEGYSVSREKKESFPLTVTSAQKNPTAFYLCASSIDGGGSSGANVLTFGAGSRLTVL.

This clone was counted once. This sample also contains other DNA sequences that code for the same CDR3. The chain uses TRBV5-4 and TRBJ1-2; TRBD1 aligns across 7 bases. Trimming cost V 0 bases and J 8 bases; bases outside gene matches: 4. The CDR3 is made up of 13 amino acids. Germline CDR1 reads SGHNT; CDR2 reads YYREEE (reference sequence). The chain's CDR3 is CASSLVGGEGYTF. The CDR3 coding sequence is TGTGCCAGCAGCTTGGTAGGGGGCGAAGGCTACACCTTC.

The V gene is TRBV7-9, the J gene TRBJ2-2; a possible D gene is TRBD1 (5 bases). Trimming stripped 5 bases from V and 2 bases from J, with 18 bases between. The germline gives CDR1 SEHNR, CDR2 FQNEAQ (reference sequence). CDR3 length: 17 amino acids. The CDR3: CASSPHMTAINTGELFF. Here the CDR3 DNA reads TGTGCCAGCAGCCCTCACATGACAGCTATTAACACCGGGGAGCTGTTTTTT.

This clone showed up just once. The chain links TRBV5-8 to TRBJ1-5; D gene ambiguous. Trimming removed 3 bases at V and 3 bases at J, with 10 bases between. The CDR3 extends over 14 amino acids. Germline values: CDR1 SGHTS, CDR2 YDEGEE. CDR3 loop: CASSSRTNNQPQHF. The CDR3 DNA follows: TGTGCCAGCAGCTCCCGGACTAACAATCAGCCCCAGCATTTT.

This clone came up once. The rearrangement joins TRBV15 to TRBJ2-2, with D perhaps matching TRBD2 (5 bases). Per the germline V gene, CDR1 is LNHNV and CDR2 is YYDKDF (reference sequence). V was cut by 3 bases and J by 0 bases, with 8 bases left in between. CDR3 length: 15 amino acids. The CDR3 sequence: CATSSGLPNTGELFF. CDR3 DNA sequence: TGTGCCACCAGCAGTGGACTCCCGAACACCGGGGAGCTGTTTTTT. The complete variable domain, with remaining parts taken from reference TRBV15 and TRBJ2-2, reads DAMVIQNPRYQVTQFGKPVTLSCSQTLNHNVMYWYQQKSSQAPKLLFHYYDKDFNNEADTPDNFQSRRPNTSFCFLDIRSPGLGDTAMYLCATSSGLPNTGELFFGEGSRLTVL.

The genes are TRBV6-6 and TRBJ1-5; D unclear. Looked up from germline, CDR1 is MNHNY and CDR2 is SVGAGI (reference sequence). CDR3 length equals 14 residues. Trimming removed 4 bases at V and 4 bases at J, with 11 bases between. The CDR3, as DNA: TGTGCCAGCAGTTTGTCCGGAGGAAATCAGCCCCAGCATTTT. This gives the protein CASSLSGGNQPQHF.

The chain employs TRBV15 and TRBJ2-1; 7 bases line up with TRBD1. Per germline, CDR1 LNHNV and CDR2 YYDKDF (reference sequence). After removal of 8 bases from V and 3 bases from J, the junction contained 7 bases not matched to a gene. There are 14 residues in the CDR3. The CDR3 sequence: CATAGTVFYNEQFF. In nucleotides, the CDR3 is TGTGCCACCGCCGGGACAGTCTTCTACAATGAGCAGTTCTTC.

The rearrangement links TRBV18 to TRBJ1-6, with TRBD1 as a possible D gene (6 bases). The CDR3 contains 15 residues. V was trimmed by 1 base and J by 5 bases, leaving 9 bases between them. Germline V gene lookup returns CDR1 KGHSH and CDR2 LQKENI. CDR3 amino acids: CASSPRQGNNSPLHF. CDR3 nucleotide sequence: TGTGCCAGCTCACCACGCCAGGGGAATAATTCACCCCTCCACTTT.

This clone was seen only a few times. This chain uses TRBV19 with TRBJ2-7, with TRBD1 matching over 11 bases. The CDR3 runs to 20 residues. CDR1 LNHDA and CDR2 SQIVND come from the germline V gene (reference sequence). Losses at the gene ends were 5 bases for V and 4 bases for J; bases not matched to a gene: 22. Here the CDR3 DNA reads TGTGCCAGTAGTCCTGTATTGCCGGGACAGGGGGAAAGGAGGAAATACGAGCAGTACTTC. It yields the protein CASSPVLPGQGERRKYEQYF. The variable domain in full, completed from reference TRBV19 and TRBJ2-7, reads DGGITQSPKYLFRKEGQNVTLSCEQNLNHDAMYWYRQDPGQGLRLIYYSQIVNDFQKGDIAEGYSVSREKKESFPLTVTSAQKNPTAFYLCASSPVLPGQGERRKYEQYFGPGTRLTVT.